Here is one T cell receptor (beta chain) with its context. This specimen belongs to a study of shared clonotypes between healthy human individuals. PCR replicates from unsorted PBMC used about 290 ng DNA, and this amount was about 33,000 T cell genomes. Unsorted PBMCs provided DNA that was sequenced on ten immunoSEQ deep assay plates. Profiling relied on immunoSEQ multiplex PCR, and the TCRdb table lists in-frame clones only, not all of them. The sample has more than 450,000 clones; approximately 79% are singletons. V trimming: 3 bases; J trimming: 3 bases; junction bases outside the gene matches: 10. This CDR3 comprises 16 residues. The germline gives CDR1 SEHNR, CDR2 FQNEAQ (reference sequence). Those who donated were healthy HIV-negative adults, with no recent acute infections or vaccinations reported.

The V and J genes are TRBV7-9 and TRBJ2-7; 8 bases fit TRBD1. This receptor was identified in a woman in her forties in good health. Some clones in this sample may be carry-over from other donors' samples. Input material: PBMCs. CDR3 in amino acids: CASSFLGRDRFYEQYF. As DNA, the CDR3 is TGTGCCAGCAGCTTCCTAGGAAGGGACAGGTTCTACGAGCAGTACTTC.